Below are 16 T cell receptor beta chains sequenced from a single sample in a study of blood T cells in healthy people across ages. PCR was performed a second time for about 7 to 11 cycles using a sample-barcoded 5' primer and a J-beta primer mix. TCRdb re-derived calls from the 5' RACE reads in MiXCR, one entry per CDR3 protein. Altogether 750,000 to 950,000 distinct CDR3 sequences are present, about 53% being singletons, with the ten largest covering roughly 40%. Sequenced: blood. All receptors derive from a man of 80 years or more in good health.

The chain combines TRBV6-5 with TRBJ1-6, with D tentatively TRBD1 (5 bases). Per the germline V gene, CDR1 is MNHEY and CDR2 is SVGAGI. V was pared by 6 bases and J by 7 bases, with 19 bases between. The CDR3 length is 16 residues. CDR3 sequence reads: CASRLGPGTENSPLHF. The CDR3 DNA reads TGTGCCAGCAGATTGGGACCCGGGACTGAAAATTCACCCCTCCACTTT.

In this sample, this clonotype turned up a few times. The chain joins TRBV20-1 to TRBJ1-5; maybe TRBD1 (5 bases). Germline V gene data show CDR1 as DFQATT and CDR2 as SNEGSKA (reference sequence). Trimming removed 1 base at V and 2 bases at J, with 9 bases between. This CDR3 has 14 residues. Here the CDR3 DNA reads TGCAGTGCTAGAGTTCAACAGGGCAATCAGCCCCAGCATTTT. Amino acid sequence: CSARVQQGNQPQHF.

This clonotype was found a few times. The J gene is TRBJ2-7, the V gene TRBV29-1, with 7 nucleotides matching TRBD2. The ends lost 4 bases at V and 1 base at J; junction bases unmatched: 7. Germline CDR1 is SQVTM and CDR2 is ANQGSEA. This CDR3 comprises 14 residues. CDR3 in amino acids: CSVGVAGASYEQYF. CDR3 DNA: TGCAGCGTTGGAGTAGCGGGCGCATCCTACGAGCAGTACTTC.

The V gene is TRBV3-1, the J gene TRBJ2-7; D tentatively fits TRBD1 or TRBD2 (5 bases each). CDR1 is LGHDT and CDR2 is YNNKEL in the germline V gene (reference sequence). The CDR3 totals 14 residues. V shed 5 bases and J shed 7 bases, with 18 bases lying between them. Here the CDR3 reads CASSASGAINEQYF. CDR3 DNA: TGTGCCAGCAGCGCATCCGGGGCCATAAATGAGCAGTACTTC.

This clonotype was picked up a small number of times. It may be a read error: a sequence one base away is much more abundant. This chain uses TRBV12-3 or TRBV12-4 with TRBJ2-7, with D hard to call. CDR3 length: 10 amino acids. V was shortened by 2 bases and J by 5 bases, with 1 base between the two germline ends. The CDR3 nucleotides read TGTGCCAGCAGTTTACACGAGCAGTACTTC. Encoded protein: CASSLHEQYF.

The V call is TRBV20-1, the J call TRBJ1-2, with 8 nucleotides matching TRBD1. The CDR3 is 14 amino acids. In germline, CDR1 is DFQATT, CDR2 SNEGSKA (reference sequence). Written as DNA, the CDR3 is TGCGGAATTATCGACAGGGGTGAGGGAGATGGCTACACCTTC. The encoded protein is CGIIDRGEGDGYTF.

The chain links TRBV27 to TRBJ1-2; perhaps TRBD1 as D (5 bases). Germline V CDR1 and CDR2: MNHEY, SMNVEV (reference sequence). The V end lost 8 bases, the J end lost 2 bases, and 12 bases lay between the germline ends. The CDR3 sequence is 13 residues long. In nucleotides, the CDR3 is TGTGCCAGCGTGGAGTGGGGGAACTATGGCTACACCTTC. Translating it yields CASVEWGNYGYTF.

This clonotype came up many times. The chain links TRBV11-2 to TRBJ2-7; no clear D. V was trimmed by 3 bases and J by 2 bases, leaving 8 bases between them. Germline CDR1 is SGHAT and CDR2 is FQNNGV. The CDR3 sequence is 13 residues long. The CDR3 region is CASSFSDAYEQYF. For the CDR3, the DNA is TGTGCCAGCAGCTTCTCGGACGCCTACGAGCAGTACTTC.

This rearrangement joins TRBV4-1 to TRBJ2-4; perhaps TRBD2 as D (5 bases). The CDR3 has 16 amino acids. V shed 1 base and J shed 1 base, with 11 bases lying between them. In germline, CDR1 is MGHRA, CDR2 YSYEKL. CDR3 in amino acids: CASSQAVSGAKNIQYF. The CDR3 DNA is TGCGCCAGCAGCCAAGCGGTCTCGGGGGCCAAAAACATTCAGTACTTC.

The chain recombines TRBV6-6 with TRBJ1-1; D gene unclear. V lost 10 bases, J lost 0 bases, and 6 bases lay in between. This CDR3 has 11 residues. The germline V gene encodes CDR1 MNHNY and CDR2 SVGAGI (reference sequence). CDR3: CATTLNTEAFF. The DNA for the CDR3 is TGTGCCACCACCCTGAACACTGAAGCTTTCTTT.

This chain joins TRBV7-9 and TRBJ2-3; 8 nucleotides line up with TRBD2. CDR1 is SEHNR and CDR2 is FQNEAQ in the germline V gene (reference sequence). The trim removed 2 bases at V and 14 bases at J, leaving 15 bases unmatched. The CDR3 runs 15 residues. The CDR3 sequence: CASSLTGRVHRYAYF. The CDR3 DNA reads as TGTGCCAGCAGCTTAACCGGGAGGGTGCACAGATACGCGTATTTT.

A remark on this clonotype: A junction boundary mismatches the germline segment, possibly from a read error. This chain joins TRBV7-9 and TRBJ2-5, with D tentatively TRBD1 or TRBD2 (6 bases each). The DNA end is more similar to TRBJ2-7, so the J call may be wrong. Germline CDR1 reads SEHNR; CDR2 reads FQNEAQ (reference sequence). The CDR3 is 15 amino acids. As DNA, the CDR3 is TGTACCAGCAGCTTCGGGGGAAGGGGGACCTACGAGCAGTACTTC. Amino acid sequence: CTSSFGGRGTYEQYF.

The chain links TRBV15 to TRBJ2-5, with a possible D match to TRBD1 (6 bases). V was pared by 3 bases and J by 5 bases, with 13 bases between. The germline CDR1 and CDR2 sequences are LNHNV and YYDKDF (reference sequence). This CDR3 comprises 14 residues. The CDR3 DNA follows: TGTGCCACCAGCAGGGGCCAGGGGATCGAGACCCAGTACTTC. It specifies CATSRGQGIETQYF.

CDR3 DNA: TGTGCCAGCAGTTCCGGGACAGGGTTGCATGGCTACACCTTC. Protein: CASSSGTGLHGYTF. The V and J genes are TRBV27 and TRBJ1-2; 9 bases line up with TRBD1. V lost 4 bases and J lost 6; bases outside the gene matches: 6. There are 14 residues in the CDR3. The V gene's germline CDR1 is MNHEY and CDR2 SMNVEV (reference sequence).

CDR3 protein: CASSPGQGAPRTNEKLFF. CDR3 DNA: TGCGCCAGCAGCCCGGGACAGGGGGCGCCCCGGACTAATGAAAAACTGTTTTTT. V is TRBV5-1 and J is TRBJ1-4, with 12 nucleotides matching TRBD1. From germline, CDR1 is SGHRS and CDR2 YFSETQ. The CDR3 runs 18 residues. Unmatched junction bases numbered 9, after V lost 4 bases and J lost 2 bases.

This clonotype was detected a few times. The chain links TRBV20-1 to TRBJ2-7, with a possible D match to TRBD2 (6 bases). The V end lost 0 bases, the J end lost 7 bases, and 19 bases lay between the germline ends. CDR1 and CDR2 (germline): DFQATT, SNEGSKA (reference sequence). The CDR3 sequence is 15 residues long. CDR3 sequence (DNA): TGCAGTGCTAGAGATCTCCGGGAGTGGGGTGTGGAGCAGTACTTC. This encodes CSARDLREWGVEQYF.